These 25 T cell receptor beta chains originate from one sample sequenced in a study of blood T cells in healthy people across ages. PCR was performed a second time for about 7 to 11 cycles using a sample-barcoded 5' primer and a J-beta primer mix. TCRdb re-derived calls from the 5' RACE reads in MiXCR, one entry per CDR3 protein. The sample has 700,000 to 850,000 distinct CDR3 sequences; 35% to 40% are singletons. Input material: blood. The source is a man between 18 and 35 years old in good health.

A word on this clonotype: A read error may explain this, as a much larger clone is one base away. The V and J genes are TRBV12-3 or TRBV12-4 and TRBJ2-1, with D maybe TRBD1 (5 bases). This CDR3 spans 13 amino acids. DNA of the CDR3: TGTACCAGCAGTCACAGGCCCTACAATGAGCAGTTCTTC. Residues: CTSSHRPYNEQFF.

In the case of this clonotype: A much larger clone lies a single base off, so this may be a read error. This rearrangement joins TRBV4-3 to TRBJ2-1; 9 bases are a match to TRBD2. Per germline, CDR1 LGHNA and CDR2 YSLEER. The CDR3 extends over 17 amino acids. J was trimmed by 3 bases and V by 1 base; bases with no gene match: 7. In DNA, the CDR3 is TGCGCCAGCAGCCAAGTGACTGGAGCGGGGGGCTACAATGAGCAGTTCTTC. Amino acid sequence: CASSQVTGAGGYNEQFF.

V usage is TRBV20-1 and J usage is TRBJ1-1; tentative D call: TRBD1 (5 bases). Germline CDR1 and CDR2: DFQATT and SNEGSKA (reference sequence). Trimming took off 5 bases at V and 1 base at J, with 17 bases between the two ends. The CDR3 sequence is 15 residues long. CDR3 DNA sequence: TGCAGTGCTCCCTATACACAGGCCGGGAACACTGAAGCTTTCTTT. It specifies CSAPYTQAGNTEAFF.

This clonotype was picked up many times. This chain joins TRBV7-2 and TRBJ2-1; no firm D call. Trimming cost V 5 bases and J 4 bases, with 15 bases left between them. CDR3 length: 15 amino acids. Germline V gene lookup returns CDR1 SGHTA and CDR2 FQGNSA. The CDR3 loop reads CASSPGVSGYNEQFF. CDR3 in DNA: TGTGCCAGCAGCCCCGGTGTAAGTGGGTACAATGAGCAGTTCTTC.

The gene calls are TRBV5-5 and TRBJ2-3; 9 positions match TRBD1. Per the germline V gene, CDR1 is SGHKS and CDR2 is YYEKEE (reference sequence). The CDR3 loop spans 15 amino acids. With 3 bases clipped from V and 5 bases from J, the junction kept 7 bases outside the gene matches. The CDR3 reads CASSWTGDLGDTQYF. In DNA form, the CDR3 reads TGTGCCAGCAGCTGGACAGGGGACCTCGGAGATACGCAGTATTTT.

The rearrangement uses TRBV6-5 and TRBJ2-5, with TRBD1 matching over 7 bases. V shed 6 bases, J shed 4 bases, and the junction held 8 bases outside the gene matches. Germline CDR1 MNHEY, CDR2 SVGAGI. This CDR3 is built from 14 residues. The chain's CDR3 is CASRPGQCPETQYF. DNA for the CDR3: TGTGCCAGCAGACCGGGACAGTGTCCAGAGACCCAGTACTTC.

This chain uses TRBV6-5 with TRBJ2-1; TRBD1 might be the D (5 bases). From germline, CDR1 is MNHEY and CDR2 SVGAGI. The CDR3 loop spans 16 amino acids. Trimming left V 8 bases short and J 1 base short, with 18 bases between. CDR3 bases: TGTGCCAGCGGTCGGCCCGGCAAGGGGTCCTACAATGAGCAGTTCTTC. It translates to CASGRPGKGSYNEQFF.

This clonotype was counted at least ten times. This sequence joins TRBV28 and TRBJ1-2; TRBD1 matches 8 bases. The germline V gene encodes CDR1 MDHEN and CDR2 SYDVKM. J gave up 5 bases and V 5 bases, and 7 bases lay outside the gene matches. The CDR3 contains 14 residues. CDR3 DNA sequence: TGTGCCAGCAGTCCTGGCGGACAGGGTTATGGCTACACCTTC. It yields the protein CASSPGGQGYGYTF.

This clonotype was seen more than once but under ten times. The V call is TRBV14, the J call TRBJ2-3; TRBD1 matches 8 bases. CDR1 is SGHDN, CDR2 FVKESK, per germline. The CDR3 consists of 16 residues. With 4 bases clipped from V and 0 bases from J, the junction kept 6 bases outside the gene matches. CDR3 DNA sequence: TGTGCCAGCAGCCTGCCCAGGGGGCTGAGCACAGATACGCAGTATTTT. As protein: CASSLPRGLSTDTQYF.

About this clonotype itself: Possible read error: a much larger clone is one base away. CDR3 sequence: CAGSYSSGGRVYEQYF. CDR3 DNA sequence: TGTGCCGGCAGTTACTCTTCAGGAGGCAGAGTCTACGAGCAGTACTTC. The gene calls are TRBV6-5 and TRBJ2-7; maybe TRBD2 (5 bases). The CDR3 runs 16 residues. CDR1 and CDR2 (germline): MNHEY, SVGAGI.

This clonotype was seen a few times. The chain links TRBV20-1 to TRBJ1-6, with D possibly being TRBD1 (6 bases). V was trimmed by 3 bases and J by 0 bases, leaving 12 bases between them. CDR1 and CDR2 from the germline V gene are DFQATT and SNEGSKA (reference sequence). The CDR3 is 16 amino acids. Here the CDR3 reads CSARPGDSSYNSPLHF. CDR3 nucleotides: TGCAGTGCTAGGCCAGGGGATAGCTCCTATAATTCACCCCTCCACTTT.

This clonotype was counted only a few times. V is TRBV4-3 and J is TRBJ2-2; D uncertain. V lost 2 bases and J lost 6, with 16 bases in between. Germline lookup yields CDR1 LGHNA and CDR2 YSLEER. This CDR3 contains 16 residues. CDR3 residues: CASSQLDGPLAGELFF. The CDR3 DNA reads as TGCGCCAGCAGCCAACTGGACGGACCCCTGGCCGGGGAGCTGTTTTTT.

This clonotype occurred many times. V usage is TRBV5-6 and J usage is TRBJ1-6, with TRBD1 identical over 8 bases. The V gene's germline CDR1 is SGHDT and CDR2 YYEEEE. The ends lost 4 bases at V and 5 bases at J; junction bases unmatched: 5. The CDR3 loop spans 15 amino acids. This CDR3 reads CASSLLDRDNSPLHF. The CDR3 DNA reads as TGTGCCAGCAGCCTCCTGGACAGGGATAATTCACCCCTCCACTTT.

This clonotype was observed at least ten times. V usage is TRBV29-1 and J usage is TRBJ2-5; 7 bases fit TRBD1. This CDR3 spans 13 amino acids. With V trimmed by 7 bases and J by 4 bases, 9 bases remained unmatched. CDR1 and CDR2 from the germline V gene are SQVTM and ANQGSEA. Here the CDR3 DNA reads TGCAGCGCCAGAACAGGGGCCGCAGAGACCCAGTACTTC. It yields the protein CSARTGAAETQYF.

DNA for the CDR3: TGTGCCACCAGTGATGCCGACAGGTACACCGGGGAGCTGTTTTTT. It yields the protein CATSDADRYTGELFF. The chain uses TRBV24-1 and TRBJ2-2, with TRBD1 as a possible D gene (6 bases). Germline CDR1 is KGHDR and CDR2 is SFDVKD. This CDR3 region has 15 residues. V was trimmed by 3 bases and J by 3 bases, leaving 10 bases between them.

The V gene is TRBV10-3, the J gene TRBJ2-5; no reliable D call. The tail of the sequence fits TRBJ2-4 better, so the J call may be wrong. Germline CDR1 reads ENHRY; CDR2 reads SYGVKD. CDR3 length: 14 residues. In nucleotides, the CDR3 is TGTGCCGTAGCAGACCGACTAGCCAAAAACATTCAGTACTTC. Protein: CAVADRLAKNIQYF.

The chain combines TRBV5-1 with TRBJ2-2, with 9 bases that match TRBD1. With 0 bases clipped from V and 2 bases from J, the junction kept 5 bases outside the gene matches. The CDR3 sequence is 17 residues long. Looked up from germline, CDR1 is SGHRS and CDR2 is YFSETQ. CDR3 in amino acids: CASSLAPGQGNTGELFF. In DNA, the CDR3 is TGCGCCAGCAGCTTGGCACCGGGACAGGGTAACACCGGGGAGCTGTTTTTT.

V and J are TRBV4-1 and TRBJ1-5; no definite D call. Trimming pared 4 bases from V and 4 bases from J, leaving 20 bases between. The CDR3 is 17 amino acids. The germline CDR1 and CDR2 sequences are MGHRA and YSYEKL. The CDR3 DNA is TGCGCCAGCAGCCCAGAGGTCATGACAATTACTAATCAGCCCCAGCATTTT. It yields the protein CASSPEVMTITNQPQHF.

The chain joins TRBV30 to TRBJ1-6; D not resolved. The ends were cut back, 3 bases at V and 6 bases at J, with 9 bases in the middle. CDR3 size: 13 residues. CDR1 and CDR2 from the germline V gene are GTSNPN and SVGIG (reference sequence). In DNA form, the CDR3 reads TGTGCCTGGAGGCCAGACCTTAATTCACCCCTCCACTTT. Translating gives CAWRPDLNSPLHF.

This clonotype was seen more than once but under ten times. This chain joins TRBV6-2 or TRBV6-3 and TRBJ1-5; 7 nucleotides match TRBD1. CDR3 length: 14 residues. The germline V gene encodes CDR1 MNHEY and CDR2 SVGEGT. The junction had 5 bases not matched to a gene; V was cut back by 6 bases and J by 3 bases. The CDR3 sequence: CASSPDRYNQPQHF. The DNA of the CDR3 is TGTGCCAGCAGCCCGGACAGGTACAATCAGCCCCAGCATTTT.

The chain employs TRBV12-3 or TRBV12-4 and TRBJ1-3; D ambiguous. The CDR3 has 14 residues. V was clipped by 6 bases and J by 4 bases, with 13 bases between them. This CDR3 is CASSPQGAGNTIYF. The CDR3 nucleotides are TGTGCCAGCAGCCCACAAGGAGCGGGAAACACCATATATTTT.

This chain connects TRBV7-2 to TRBJ2-7; 8 bases map to TRBD2. The germline CDR1 and CDR2 sequences are SGHTA and FQGNSA. The CDR3 is 15 residues long. The junction had 13 bases not matched to a gene; V was cut back by 5 bases and J by 7 bases. The CDR3 reads CASSPRVGGDNEQYF. DNA of the CDR3: TGTGCCAGCAGCCCCCGGGTCGGGGGGGACAATGAGCAGTACTTC.

V and J are TRBV12-3 or TRBV12-4 and TRBJ1-2; 7 positions agree with TRBD1. Losses at the gene ends were 3 bases for V and 5 bases for J; bases not matched to a gene: 9. This CDR3 spans 15 amino acids. CDR3 sequence: CASSFVRAGGYGYTF. CDR3 DNA sequence: TGTGCCAGCAGTTTCGTGCGGGCAGGGGGGTATGGCTACACCTTC.

This clonotype was seen a few times. For the CDR3, the DNA is TGTGCCAGCAGCTCATCAGCCACTGAAGCTTTCTTT. Translated: CASSSSATEAFF. J is TRBJ1-1 and V is TRBV7-6; the D is unclear. CDR1 is SGHVS, CDR2 FNYEAQ, per germline. This CDR3 is 12 amino acids long. Trimming removed 4 bases at V and 4 bases at J, with 7 bases between. The complete variable domain, with remaining parts taken from reference TRBV7-6 and TRBJ1-1, reads GAGVSQSPRYKVTKRGQDVALRCDPISGHVSLYWYRQALGQGPEFLTYFNYEAQQDKSGLPNDRFSAERPEGSISTLTIQRTEQRDSAMYRCASSSSATEAFFGQGTRLTVV.

This clonotype was observed a handful of times. The J gene is TRBJ2-3, the V gene TRBV20-1; 7 bases are shared with TRBD1. The CDR3 has 15 amino acids. Germline values: CDR1 DFQATT, CDR2 SNEGSKA (reference sequence). With 1 base clipped from V and 2 bases from J, the junction kept 6 bases outside the gene matches. The chain's CDR3 is CSARGDRAFTDTQYF. The CDR3 nucleotides read TGCAGTGCTAGAGGGGACAGAGCATTCACAGATACGCAGTATTTT.